This TCR beta chain is drawn from a study of shared clonotypes between healthy human individuals. Looking at the study overall: The plates for each donor numbered three CD4 naive, three CD4 memory, two CD8 naive and one CD8 memory. General observations from the study: Rarefaction curves obtained for sorted subsets showed sequencing incomplete despite large depth. Non-shared clonotypes were found to have lower generation probabilities than the clonotypes that were shared by all four of the sorted-subset donors.

Per the original methods: Without quality scores, immunoSEQ junctional reads could not be filtered like full-length reads. Using immunoSEQ multiplex PCR, the repertoire was profiled, and TCRdb retains in-frame clones only, with some absent. From that table come the V and J calls and clone size; the DNA was used to work out D and trimming. There are over a million clones in the sample; over 95% occur only once, and roughly 1.1% lies in the top ten. V lost 6 bases, J lost 2 bases, and 16 bases lay in between. The CDR3 is made up of 16 amino acids. The V gene's germline CDR1 is SGHNT and CDR2 YENEEA. Comment on this clone: The antigen is not known.

The sequence was obtained from a man aged 25-45 years in good health. Source material: naive CD4+ T cells sorted from blood. Subset: CD45RA+ positively selected. J is TRBJ2-2 and V is TRBV11-3, with D perhaps matching TRBD1 or TRBD2 (5 bases each). CDR3 DNA: TGTGCCAGCAGTCATCACTACCGGGGCAACACCGGGGAGCTGTTTTTT. Protein product: CASSHHYRGNTGELFF.